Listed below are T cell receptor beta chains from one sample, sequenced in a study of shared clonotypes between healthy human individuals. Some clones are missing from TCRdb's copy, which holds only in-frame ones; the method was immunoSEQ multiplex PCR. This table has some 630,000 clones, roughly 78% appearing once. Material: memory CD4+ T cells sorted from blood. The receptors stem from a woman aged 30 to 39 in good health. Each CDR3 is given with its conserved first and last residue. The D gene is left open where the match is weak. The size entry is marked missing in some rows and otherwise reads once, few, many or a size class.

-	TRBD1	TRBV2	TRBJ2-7	CASRAGTGDLHEQYF	TGTGCCAGCAGAGCCGGGACAGGGGACCTCCACGAGCAGTACTTC
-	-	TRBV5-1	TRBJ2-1	CASSPEGASREQFF	TGCGCCAGCAGCCCGGAGGGGGCAAGTCGAGAGCAGTTCTTC
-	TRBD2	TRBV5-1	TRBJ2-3	CASSLGTSGNMQYF	TGCGCCAGCAGCTTGGGGACTAGCGGGAACATGCAGTATTTT
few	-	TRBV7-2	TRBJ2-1	CASSLQRDVEQFF	TGTGCCAGCAGCTTACAGAGGGACGTCGAGCAGTTCTTC
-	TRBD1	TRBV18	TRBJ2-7	CASSARQGSSYEQYF	TGTGCCAGCTCAGCAAGACAGGGTTCCTCCTACGAGCAGTACTTC
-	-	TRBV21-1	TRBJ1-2	CASSKGLGGYTF	TGTGCCAGCAGCAAAGGTCTCGGGGGCTACACCTTC
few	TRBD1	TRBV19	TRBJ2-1	CASSRQGNEQFF	TGTGCCAGTAGTAGACAGGGGAATGAGCAGTTCTTC
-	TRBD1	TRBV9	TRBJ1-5	CASSAGGGDHQPQHF	TGTGCCAGCAGCGCAGGGGGAGGGGACCATCAGCCCCAGCATTTT
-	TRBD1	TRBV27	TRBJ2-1	CASSIDRGSFYNEQFF	TGTGCCAGCAGTATCGACAGGGGAAGTTTCTACAATGAGCAGTTCTTC
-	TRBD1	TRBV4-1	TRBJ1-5	CASSPIPGQGIQPQHF	TGCGCCAGCAGCCCAATACCGGGACAGGGGATTCAGCCCCAGCATTTT
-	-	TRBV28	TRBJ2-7	CASSPLFNEQYF	TGTGCCAGCAGTCCTCTCTTCAATGAGCAGTACTTC
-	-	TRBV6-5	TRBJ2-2	CASSYWRDGNTGELFF	TGTGCCAGCAGTTACTGGCGGGACGGGAACACCGGGGAGCTGTTTTTT
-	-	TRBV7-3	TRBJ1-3	CASSLRSGNTIYF	TGTGCCAGCAGCTTACGATCTGGAAACACCATATATTTT
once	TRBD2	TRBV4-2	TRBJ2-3	CASSPGTSGEDADTQYF	TGTGCCAGCAGCCCCGGGACTAGCGGGGAGGACGCAGATACGCAGTATTTT
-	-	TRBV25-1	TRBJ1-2	CASREGVFHGYTF	TGTGCCAGCAGAGAGGGTGTTTTCCATGGCTACACCTTC
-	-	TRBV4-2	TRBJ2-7	CASSQESGTSHEQYF	TGTGCCAGCAGCCAAGAAAGCGGGACATCCCACGAGCAGTACTTC
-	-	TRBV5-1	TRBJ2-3	CASSLLGESTDTQYF	TGCGCCAGCAGCTTACTCGGCGAGAGCACAGATACGCAGTATTTT
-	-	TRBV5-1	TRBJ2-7	CASSLAGAGATSYEQYF	TGCGCCAGCAGCTTGGCCGGGGCAGGGGCGACCTCCTACGAGCAGTACTTC
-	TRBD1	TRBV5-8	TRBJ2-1	CASSPGQIYNEQFF	TGTGCCAGCAGCCCGGGACAGATCTACAATGAGCAGTTCTTC
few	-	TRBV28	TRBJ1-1	CAITRDVGGTEAFF	TGTGCCATCACCCGGGACGTTGGGGGCACTGAAGCTTTCTTT
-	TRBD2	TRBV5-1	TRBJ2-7	CASSTGLAEGIQYF	TGCGCCAGCAGCACGGGACTAGCGGAGGGAATCCAGTACTTC
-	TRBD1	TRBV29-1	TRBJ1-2	CSVVGWGQTDGYTF	TGCAGCGTTGTAGGGTGGGGACAGACGGATGGCTACACCTTC
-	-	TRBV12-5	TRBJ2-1	CASGLVRGGSTYNEQFF	TGTGCTAGTGGTTTGGTACGGGGCGGCTCTACCTACAATGAGCAGTTCTTC
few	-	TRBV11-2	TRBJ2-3	CASSYETGRTDTQYF	TGTGCCAGCAGCTATGAGACTGGGAGAACAGATACGCAGTATTTT
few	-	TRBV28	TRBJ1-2	CASSLGFSYTF	TGTGCCAGCAGTTTGGGTTTTAGCTACACCTTC
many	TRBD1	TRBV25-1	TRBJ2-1	CASSESGQVGDRNEQFF	TGTGCCAGCAGTGAATCAGGACAGGTCGGGGATAGGAATGAGCAGTTCTTC
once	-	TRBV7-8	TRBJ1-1	CASSYFRDTEAFF	TGTGCCAGCAGCTACTTTCGGGACACTGAAGCTTTCTTT
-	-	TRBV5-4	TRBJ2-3	CASSLNAGSTDTQYF	TGCGCCAGCAGCTTGAACGCTGGGAGCACAGATACGCAGTATTTT
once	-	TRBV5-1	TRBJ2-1	CASSFSRPYNEQFF	TGCGCCAGCAGCTTCTCGCGTCCCTACAATGAGCAGTTCTTC
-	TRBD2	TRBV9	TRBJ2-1	CASSVGGDSYNEQFF	TGTGCCAGCAGCGTTGGGGGGGACTCCTACAATGAGCAGTTCTTC
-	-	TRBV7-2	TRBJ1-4	CASSSSSGRREKLFF	TGTGCCAGCAGTTCATCATCCGGCCGTAGGGAAAAACTGTTTTTT
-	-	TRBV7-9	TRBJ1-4	CASSLGSGAEKLFF	TGTGCCAGCAGCTTAGGATCGGGGGCTGAAAAACTGTTTTTT
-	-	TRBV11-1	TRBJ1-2	CASSPGRKFPTF	TGTGCCAGCAGCCCGGGACGGAAGTTTCCCACCTTC